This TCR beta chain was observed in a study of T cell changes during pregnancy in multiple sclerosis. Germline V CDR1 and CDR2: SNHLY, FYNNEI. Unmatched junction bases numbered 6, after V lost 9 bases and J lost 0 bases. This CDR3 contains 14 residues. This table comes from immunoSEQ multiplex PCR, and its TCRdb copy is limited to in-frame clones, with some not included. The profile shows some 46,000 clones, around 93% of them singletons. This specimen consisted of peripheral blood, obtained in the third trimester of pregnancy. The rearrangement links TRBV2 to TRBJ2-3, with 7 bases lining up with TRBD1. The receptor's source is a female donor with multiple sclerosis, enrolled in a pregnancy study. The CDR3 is CARRQGQSTDTQYF. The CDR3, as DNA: TGTGCCAGACGACAGGGCCAAAGCACAGATACGCAGTATTTT.